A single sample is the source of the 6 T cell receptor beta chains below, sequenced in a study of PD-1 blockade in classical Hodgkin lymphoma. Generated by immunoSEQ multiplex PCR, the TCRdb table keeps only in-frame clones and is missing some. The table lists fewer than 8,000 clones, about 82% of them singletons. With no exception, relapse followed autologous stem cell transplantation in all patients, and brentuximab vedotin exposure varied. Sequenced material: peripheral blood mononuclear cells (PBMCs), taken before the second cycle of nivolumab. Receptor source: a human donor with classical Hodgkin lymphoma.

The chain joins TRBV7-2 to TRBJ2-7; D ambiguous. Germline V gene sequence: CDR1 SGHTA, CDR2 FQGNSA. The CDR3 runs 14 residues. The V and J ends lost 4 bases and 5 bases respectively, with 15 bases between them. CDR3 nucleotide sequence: TGTGCCAGCAGCTACACCACGGCTTGGGACGAGCAGTACGTC. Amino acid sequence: CASSYTTAWDEQYV.

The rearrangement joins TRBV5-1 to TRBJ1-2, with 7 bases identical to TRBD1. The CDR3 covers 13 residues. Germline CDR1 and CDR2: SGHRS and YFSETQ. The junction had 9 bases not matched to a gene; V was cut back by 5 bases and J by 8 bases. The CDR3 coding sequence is TGCGCCAGCAGGGTACAAGGGGGCACCGGCTACACCTTC. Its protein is CASRVQGGTGYTF.

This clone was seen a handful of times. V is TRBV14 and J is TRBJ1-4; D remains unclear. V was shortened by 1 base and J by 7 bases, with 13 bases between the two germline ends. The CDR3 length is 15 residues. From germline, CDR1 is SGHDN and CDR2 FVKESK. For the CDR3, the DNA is TGTGCCAGCAGCCAAGGAGATCATAGAAGTGAAAAACTGTTTTTT. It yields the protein CASSQGDHRSEKLFF. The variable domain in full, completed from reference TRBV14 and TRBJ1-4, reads EAGVTQFPSHSVIEKGQTVTLRCDPISGHDNLYWYRRVMGKEIKFLLHFVKESKQDESGMPNNRFLAERTGGTYSTLKVQPAELEDSGVYFCASSQGDHRSEKLFFGSGTQLSVL.

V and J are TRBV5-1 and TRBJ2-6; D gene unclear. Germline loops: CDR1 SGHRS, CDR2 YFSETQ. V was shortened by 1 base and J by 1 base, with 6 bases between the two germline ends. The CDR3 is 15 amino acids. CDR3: CASSLISSGANVLTF. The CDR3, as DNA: TGCGCCAGCAGCTTGATATCATCTGGGGCCAACGTCCTGACTTTC.

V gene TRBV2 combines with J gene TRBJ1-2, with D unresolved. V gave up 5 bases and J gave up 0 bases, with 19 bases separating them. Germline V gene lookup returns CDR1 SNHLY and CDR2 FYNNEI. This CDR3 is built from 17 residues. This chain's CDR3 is CASSTTGPQAANYGYTF. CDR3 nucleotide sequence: TGTGCCAGCAGTACTACCGGGCCTCAAGCAGCTAACTATGGCTACACCTTC.

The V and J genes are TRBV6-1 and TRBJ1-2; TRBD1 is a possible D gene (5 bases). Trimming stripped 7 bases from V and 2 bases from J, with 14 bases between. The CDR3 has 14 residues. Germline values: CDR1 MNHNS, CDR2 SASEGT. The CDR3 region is CASKQANFNYGYTF. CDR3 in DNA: TGTGCCAGCAAACAGGCCAATTTCAACTATGGCTACACCTTC.